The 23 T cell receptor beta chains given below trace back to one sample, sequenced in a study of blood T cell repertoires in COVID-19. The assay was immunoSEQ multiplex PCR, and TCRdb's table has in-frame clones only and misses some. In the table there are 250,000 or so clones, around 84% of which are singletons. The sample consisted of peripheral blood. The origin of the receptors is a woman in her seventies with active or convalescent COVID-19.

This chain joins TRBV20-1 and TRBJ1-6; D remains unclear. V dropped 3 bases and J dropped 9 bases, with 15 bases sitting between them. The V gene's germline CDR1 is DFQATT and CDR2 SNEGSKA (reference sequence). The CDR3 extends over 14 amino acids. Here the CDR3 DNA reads TGCAGTGCTAGTGTCCCCGGGGTTGGTTCACCCCTCCACTTT. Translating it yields CSASVPGVGSPLHF.

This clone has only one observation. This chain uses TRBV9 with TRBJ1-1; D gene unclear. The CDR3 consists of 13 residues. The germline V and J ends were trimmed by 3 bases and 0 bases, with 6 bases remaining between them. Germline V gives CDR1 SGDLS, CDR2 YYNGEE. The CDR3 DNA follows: TGTGCCAGCAGCGACAGCATGAACACTGAAGCTTTCTTT. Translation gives CASSDSMNTEAFF.

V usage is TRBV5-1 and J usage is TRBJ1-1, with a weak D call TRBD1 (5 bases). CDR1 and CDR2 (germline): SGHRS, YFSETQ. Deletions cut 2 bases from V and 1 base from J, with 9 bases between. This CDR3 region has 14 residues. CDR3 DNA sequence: TGCGCCAGCAGCTTACGGGGGAAGAACACTGAAGCTTTCTTT. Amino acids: CASSLRGKNTEAFF.

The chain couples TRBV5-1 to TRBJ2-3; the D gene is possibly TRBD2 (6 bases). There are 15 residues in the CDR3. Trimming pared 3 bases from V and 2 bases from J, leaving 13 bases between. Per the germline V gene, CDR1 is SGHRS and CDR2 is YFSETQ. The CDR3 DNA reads TGCGCCAGCAGCTCGGGACTTCAGCCCACAGATACGCAGTATTTT. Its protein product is CASSSGLQPTDTQYF.

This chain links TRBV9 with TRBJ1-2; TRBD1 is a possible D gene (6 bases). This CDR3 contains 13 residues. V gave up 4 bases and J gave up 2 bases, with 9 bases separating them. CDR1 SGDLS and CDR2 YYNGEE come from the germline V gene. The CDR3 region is CASSPQGNYGYTF. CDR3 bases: TGTGCCAGCAGCCCTCAGGGGAACTATGGCTACACCTTC.

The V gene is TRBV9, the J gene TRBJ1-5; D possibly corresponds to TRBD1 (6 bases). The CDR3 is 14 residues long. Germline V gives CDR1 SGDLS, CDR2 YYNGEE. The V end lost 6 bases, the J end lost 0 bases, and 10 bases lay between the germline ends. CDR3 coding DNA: TGTGCCAGCAATGGGGGACATAGCAATCAGCCCCAGCATTTT. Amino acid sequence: CASNGGHSNQPQHF.

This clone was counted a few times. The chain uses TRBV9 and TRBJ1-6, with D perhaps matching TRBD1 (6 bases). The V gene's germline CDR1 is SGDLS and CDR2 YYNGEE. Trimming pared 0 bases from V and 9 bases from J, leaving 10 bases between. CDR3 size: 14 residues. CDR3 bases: TGTGCCAGCAGCGTAGGGCCCAGGGGTTCACCCCTCCACTTT. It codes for CASSVGPRGSPLHF.

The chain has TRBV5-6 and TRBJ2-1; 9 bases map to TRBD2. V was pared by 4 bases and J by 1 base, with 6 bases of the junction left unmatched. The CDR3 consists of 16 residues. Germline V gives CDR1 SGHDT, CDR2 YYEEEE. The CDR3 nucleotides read TGTGCCAGCAGCCGCGGCGCGGGGGGGTCCTACAATGAGCAGTTCTTC. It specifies CASSRGAGGSYNEQFF.

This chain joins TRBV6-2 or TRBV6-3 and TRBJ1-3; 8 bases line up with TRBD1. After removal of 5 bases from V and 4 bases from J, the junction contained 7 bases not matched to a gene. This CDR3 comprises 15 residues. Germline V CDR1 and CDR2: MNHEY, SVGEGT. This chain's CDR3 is CASSPGTGRGNTIYF. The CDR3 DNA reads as TGTGCCAGCAGTCCCGGGACAGGCCGCGGAAACACCATATATTTT.

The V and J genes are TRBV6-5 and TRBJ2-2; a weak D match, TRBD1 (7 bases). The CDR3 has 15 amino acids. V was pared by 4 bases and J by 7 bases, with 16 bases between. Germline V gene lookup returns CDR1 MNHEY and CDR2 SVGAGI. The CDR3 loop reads CASSSQGGRIGELFF. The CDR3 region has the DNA TGTGCCAGCAGTTCCCAGGGGGGAAGGATCGGGGAGCTGTTTTTT.

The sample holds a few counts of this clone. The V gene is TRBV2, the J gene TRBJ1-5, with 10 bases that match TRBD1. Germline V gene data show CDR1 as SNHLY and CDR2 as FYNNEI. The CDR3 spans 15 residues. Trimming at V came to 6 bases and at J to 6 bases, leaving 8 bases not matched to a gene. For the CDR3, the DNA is TGTGCCAGCAGAAAGACAGGGGGCGGGAGTCAGCCCCAGCATTTT. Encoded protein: CASRKTGGGSQPQHF.

The CDR3 sequence: CASRIRTPATSGANVLTF. CDR3 in DNA: TGTGCCAGCAGGATCCGGACACCGGCTACTTCTGGGGCCAACGTCCTGACTTTC. The J gene is TRBJ2-6, the V gene TRBV2; tentatively, D is TRBD1 (5 bases). V lost 6 bases to trimming and J lost 1 base, with 19 bases between them. This CDR3 is 18 amino acids long. In germline, CDR1 is SNHLY, CDR2 FYNNEI.

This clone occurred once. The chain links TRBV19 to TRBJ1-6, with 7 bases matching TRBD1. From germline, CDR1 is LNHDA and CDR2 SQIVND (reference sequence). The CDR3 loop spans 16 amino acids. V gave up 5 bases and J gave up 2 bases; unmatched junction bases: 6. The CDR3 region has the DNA TGTGCCAGTAGTTCTCAGGGGGGCGCCTATAATTCACCCCTCCACTTT. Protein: CASSSQGGAYNSPLHF.

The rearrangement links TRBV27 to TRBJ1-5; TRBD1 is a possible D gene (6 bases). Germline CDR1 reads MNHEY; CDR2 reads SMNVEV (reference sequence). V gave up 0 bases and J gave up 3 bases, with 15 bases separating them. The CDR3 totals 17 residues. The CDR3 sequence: CASSLSRSRDTNQPQHF. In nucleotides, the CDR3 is TGTGCCAGCAGTTTATCGCGTTCACGGGACACCAATCAGCCCCAGCATTTT.

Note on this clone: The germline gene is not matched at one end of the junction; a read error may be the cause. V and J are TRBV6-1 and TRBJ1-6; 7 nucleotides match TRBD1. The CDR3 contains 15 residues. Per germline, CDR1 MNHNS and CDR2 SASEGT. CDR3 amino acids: CASSEDRALNSPLHF. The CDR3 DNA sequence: TGTGCCAGCAGCGAAGACAGGGCCCTTAATTCACCCCTCCACTTT.

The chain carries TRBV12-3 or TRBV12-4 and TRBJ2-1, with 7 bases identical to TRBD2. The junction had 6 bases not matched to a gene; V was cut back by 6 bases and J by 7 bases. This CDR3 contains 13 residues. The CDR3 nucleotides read TGTGCCAGCAGCGATCTAGCGGTGAATGAGCAGTTCTTC. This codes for CASSDLAVNEQFF.

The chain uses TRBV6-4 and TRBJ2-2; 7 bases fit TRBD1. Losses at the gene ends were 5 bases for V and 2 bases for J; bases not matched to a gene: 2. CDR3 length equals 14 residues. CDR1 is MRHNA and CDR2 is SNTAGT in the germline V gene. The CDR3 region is CASSRDSNTGELFF. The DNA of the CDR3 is TGTGCCAGCAGTAGGGACAGCAACACCGGGGAGCTGTTTTTT.

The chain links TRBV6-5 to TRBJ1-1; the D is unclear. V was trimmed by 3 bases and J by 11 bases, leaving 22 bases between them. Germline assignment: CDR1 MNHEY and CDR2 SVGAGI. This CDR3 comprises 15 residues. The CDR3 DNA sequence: TGTGCCAGCAGTTATTCCAGTCCAGGTCCCTTTAAGGCTTTCTTT. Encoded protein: CASSYSSPGPFKAFF.

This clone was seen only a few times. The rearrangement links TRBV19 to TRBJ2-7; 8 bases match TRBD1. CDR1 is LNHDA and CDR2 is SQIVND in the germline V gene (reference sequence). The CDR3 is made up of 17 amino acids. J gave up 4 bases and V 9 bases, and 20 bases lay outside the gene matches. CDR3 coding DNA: TGTGCCAGCCGGGGCACAGGTAACAGGGGGAGAGGATACGAGCAGTACTTC. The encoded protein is CASRGTGNRGRGYEQYF.

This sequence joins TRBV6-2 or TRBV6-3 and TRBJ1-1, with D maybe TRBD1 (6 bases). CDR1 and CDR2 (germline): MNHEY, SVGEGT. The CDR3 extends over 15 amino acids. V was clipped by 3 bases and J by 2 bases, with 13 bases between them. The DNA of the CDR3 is TGTGCCAGCAGTTATGGGGGCCCCCCTAACACTGAAGCTTTCTTT. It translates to CASSYGGPPNTEAFF.

The chain's CDR3 is CAISAGGDSGNTIYF. DNA for the CDR3: TGTGCCATCAGCGCCGGCGGGGACTCTGGAAACACCATATATTTT. The chain carries TRBV10-3 and TRBJ1-3; D remains unclear. The CDR3 has 15 residues. The V and J ends lost 6 bases and 0 bases respectively, with 12 bases between them. Germline assignment: CDR1 ENHRY and CDR2 SYGVKD.

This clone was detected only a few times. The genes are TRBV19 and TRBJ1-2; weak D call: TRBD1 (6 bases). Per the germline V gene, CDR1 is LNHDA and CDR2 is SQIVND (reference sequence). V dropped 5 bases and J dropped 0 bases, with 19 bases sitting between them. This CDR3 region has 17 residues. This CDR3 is CASSARDTGPSNYGYTF. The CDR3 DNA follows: TGTGCCAGTAGTGCCAGGGACACCGGACCCTCTAACTATGGCTACACCTTC.

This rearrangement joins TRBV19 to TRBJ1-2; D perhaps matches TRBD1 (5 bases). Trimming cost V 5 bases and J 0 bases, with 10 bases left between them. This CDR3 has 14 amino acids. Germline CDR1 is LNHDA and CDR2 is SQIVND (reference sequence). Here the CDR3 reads CASSPQEANYGYTF. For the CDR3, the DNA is TGTGCCAGTAGTCCACAGGAAGCTAACTATGGCTACACCTTC.